The 5 T cell receptor beta chains below all came from one sample that was sequenced in a study of shared clonotypes between healthy human individuals. Clones were read by immunoSEQ multiplex PCR, and TCRdb kept only the in-frame ones, dropping some. The data hold about 490,000 clones, with around 73% observed a single time. The sequenced sample consisted of PBMCs. All receptors derive from a woman in her thirties or forties in good health. Some clones in this sample may be carry-over from other donors' samples.

V and J are TRBV11-3 and TRBJ1-1, with 9 bases matching TRBD1. After removal of 5 bases from V and 3 bases from J, the junction contained 4 bases not matched to a gene. The CDR3 consists of 14 residues. The germline V gene has CDR1 SGHNT and CDR2 YENEEA. CDR3 bases: TGTGCCAGCAGCAAACGACAGGGGGACACTGAAGCTTTCTTT. Translating gives CASSKRQGDTEAFF.

This clone was observed once. CDR3 loop: CASSVGSRGLAGSYNEQFF. CDR3 DNA sequence: TGTGCCAGCAGCGTAGGAAGTAGGGGACTAGCGGGATCTTACAATGAGCAGTTCTTC. The chain links TRBV9 to TRBJ2-1; TRBD2 aligns across 13 bases. V shed 0 bases and J 4 bases; nucleotides not matched to a gene: 10. The CDR3 runs 19 residues. Germline CDR1 and CDR2: SGDLS and YYNGEE.

V is TRBV14 and J is TRBJ2-7, with a weak D call TRBD1 (6 bases). Germline loops: CDR1 SGHDN, CDR2 FVKESK. The CDR3 covers 16 residues. The V gene lost 0 bases and the J gene lost 3 bases, with 15 bases spanning the gap. Here the CDR3 reads CASSQDQGFTFYEQYF. The CDR3 DNA sequence: TGTGCCAGCAGCCAAGATCAGGGGTTTACCTTCTACGAGCAGTACTTC.

This clone has more than one count but fewer than ten. The chain joins TRBV19 to TRBJ2-2; 7 bases fit TRBD2. Germline V CDR1 and CDR2: LNHDA, SQIVND (reference sequence). This CDR3 is 15 amino acids long. V trimming: 1 base; J trimming: 4 bases; junction bases outside the gene matches: 3. CDR3 coding DNA: TGTGCCAGTAGTATAGTGACGGGGGGCACCGGGGAGCTGTTTTTT. Its translation: CASSIVTGGTGELFF.

J is TRBJ1-2 and V is TRBV30; D remains ambiguous. Germline V CDR1 and CDR2: GTSNPN, SVGIG (reference sequence). This CDR3 spans 12 amino acids. With 3 bases removed from V and 2 bases from J, the gap between germline ends came to 7 bases. CDR3 nucleotide sequence: TGTGCCTGGAGCGCACACAACTATGGCTACACCTTC. Translation gives CAWSAHNYGYTF.